Below, one T cell receptor beta chain is given with its context. These data come from a study of blood T cell repertoires in COVID-19. The overall study: COVID-19 samples from acute and convalescent phases originated in the United States, Italy and Spain. Sample material is recorded as cDNA or gDNA derived from T cells, B-cell-depleted T cells, or PBMCs.

In the authors' workflow: Reference gene primer amplification yielded estimated nucleated cell counts. Repertoires were generated with immunoSEQ multiplex PCR, while TCRdb's copy carries only in-frame clones and drops some. V, J and clone size were drawn from that table, and D and trimming were deduced from the DNA. The sample contains more than 95,000 clones, roughly 80% of which appear only once. Sequencing input: peripheral blood. The receptor's source is a woman in her 70s with acute or convalescent COVID-19.

The CDR3 loop reads CASSQRGASGNTIYF. The CDR3 DNA is TGTGCCAGCAGCCAACGGGGGGCGAGTGGAAACACCATATATTTT. The J gene is TRBJ1-3, the V gene TRBV3-1 (or the pseudogene TRBV3-2); D perhaps matches TRBD1 (6 bases). The germline V and J ends were trimmed by 2 bases and 3 bases, with 11 bases remaining between them. The CDR3 has 15 residues. Per the germline V gene, CDR1 is LGHDT and CDR2 is YNNKEL (reference sequence).